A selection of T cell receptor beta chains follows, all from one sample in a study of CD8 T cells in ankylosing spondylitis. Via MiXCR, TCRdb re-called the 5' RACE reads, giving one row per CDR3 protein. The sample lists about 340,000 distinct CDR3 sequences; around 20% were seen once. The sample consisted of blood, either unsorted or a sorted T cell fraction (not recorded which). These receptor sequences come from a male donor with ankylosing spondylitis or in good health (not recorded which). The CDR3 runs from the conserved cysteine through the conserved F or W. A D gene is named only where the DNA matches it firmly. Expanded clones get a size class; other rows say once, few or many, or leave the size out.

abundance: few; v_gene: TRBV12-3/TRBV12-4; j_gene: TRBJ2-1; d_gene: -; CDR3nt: TGTGCCAGCAGTTTTCTTGAGGAGCAGTTCTTC; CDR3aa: CASSFLEEQFF
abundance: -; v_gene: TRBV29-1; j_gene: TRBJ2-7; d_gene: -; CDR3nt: TGCAGCGTTGAGGTTAGTTCTAGGTACGAGCAGTACTTC; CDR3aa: CSVEVSSRYEQYF
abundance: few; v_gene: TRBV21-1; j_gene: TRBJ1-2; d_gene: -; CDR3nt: TGTGCCAGCAGCCCGCTCGGTGGCTACACCTTC; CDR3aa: CASSPLGGYTF
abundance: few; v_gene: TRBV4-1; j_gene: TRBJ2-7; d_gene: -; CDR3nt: TGCGCCAGCAGCCAAGAGCCGGCCTACGAGCAGTACTTC; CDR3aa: CASSQEPAYEQYF
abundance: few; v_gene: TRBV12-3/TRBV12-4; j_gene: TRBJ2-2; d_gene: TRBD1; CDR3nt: TGTGCCAGCAGTTTGAACCTGGGACAGAAGAACACCGGGGAGCTGTTTTTT; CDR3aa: CASSLNLGQKNTGELFF
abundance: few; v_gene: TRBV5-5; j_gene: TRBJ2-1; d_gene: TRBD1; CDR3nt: TGTGCCAGCAGCGCAGACAGGGGGCATTTTGGCAATGAGCAGTTCTTC; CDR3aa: CASSADRGHFGNEQFF
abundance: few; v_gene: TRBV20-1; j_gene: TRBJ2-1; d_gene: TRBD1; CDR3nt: TGCAGTGCTAACCCTCCCTGGGACAGGCCGTACAATGAGCAGTTCTTC; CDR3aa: CSANPPWDRPYNEQFF
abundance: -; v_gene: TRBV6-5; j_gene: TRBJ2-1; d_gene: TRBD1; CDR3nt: TGTGCCAGCAGTTCCCCATCCTTCGGACAGGCGGTCCATGAGCAGTTCTTC; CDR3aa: CASSSPSFGQAVHEQFF
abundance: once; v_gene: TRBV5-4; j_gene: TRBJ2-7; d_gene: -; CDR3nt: TGTGCCAGCAGCCAAGGCGGAGGGACATCCTACGAGCAGTACTTC; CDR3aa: CASSQGGGTSYEQYF
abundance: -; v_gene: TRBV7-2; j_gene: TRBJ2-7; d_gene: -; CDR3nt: TGTGCCAGCAGCTTGGTACAGCGGTTCTACGAGCAGTACTTC; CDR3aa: CASSLVQRFYEQYF
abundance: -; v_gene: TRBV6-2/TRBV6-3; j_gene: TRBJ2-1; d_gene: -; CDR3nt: TGTGCCAGCAGCTCAGGACCTGGTGAGCAGTTCTTC; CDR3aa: CASSSGPGEQFF
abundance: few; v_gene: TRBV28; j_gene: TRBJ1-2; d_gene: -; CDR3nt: TGTGCCAGCACCGATGGCCTCACCTTCTATGGCTACACCTTC; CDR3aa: CASTDGLTFYGYTF
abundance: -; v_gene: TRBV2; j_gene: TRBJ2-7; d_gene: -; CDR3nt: TGTGCCAGCATTAACCGGGACGGAGCCTACGAGCAGTACTTC; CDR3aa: CASINRDGAYEQYF
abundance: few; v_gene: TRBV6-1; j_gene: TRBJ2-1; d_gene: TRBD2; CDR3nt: TGTGCCACCTCATTTCGGGGGGTTTCCTACAATGAGCAGTTCTTC; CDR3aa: CATSFRGVSYNEQFF
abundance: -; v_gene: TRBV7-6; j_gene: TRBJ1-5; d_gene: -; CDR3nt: TGTGCCAGCAGCTTAGAAGCGCCGGGGGAAGGTTATCAGCCCCAGCATTTT; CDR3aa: CASSLEAPGEGYQPQHF
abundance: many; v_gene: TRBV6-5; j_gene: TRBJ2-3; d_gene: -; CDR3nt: TGTGCCAGCAGTTACGGGGGAAGCACAGATACGCAGTATTTT; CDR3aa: CASSYGGSTDTQYF
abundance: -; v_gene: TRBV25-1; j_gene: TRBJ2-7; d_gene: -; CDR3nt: TGTGCCAGCCTAGGGGCTCCCTCCTACGAGCAGTACTTC; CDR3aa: CASLGAPSYEQYF
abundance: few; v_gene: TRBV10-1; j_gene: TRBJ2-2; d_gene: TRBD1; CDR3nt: TGCGCCAGCAGTACCGGGACAGGGATCAACACCGGGGAGCTGTTTTTT; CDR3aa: CASSTGTGINTGELFF
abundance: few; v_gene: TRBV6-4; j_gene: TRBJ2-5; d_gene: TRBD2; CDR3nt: TGTGCCAGCAGTGGCTCCCCGTCCCCCGGGGGGGCTCCTCTCCAAGAGACCCAGTACTTC; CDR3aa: CASSGSPSPGGAPLQETQYF
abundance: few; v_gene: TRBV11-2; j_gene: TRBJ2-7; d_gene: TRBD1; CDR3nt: TGTGCCAGCAGCTTATGGGGACAGGGCGTCAACGAGCAGTACTTC; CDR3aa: CASSLWGQGVNEQYF
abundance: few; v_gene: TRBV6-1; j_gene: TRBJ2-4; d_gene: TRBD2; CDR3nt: TGTGCCCAGACCGGGAGGAAAGCCAAAAACATTCAGTACTTC; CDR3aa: CAQTGRKAKNIQYF
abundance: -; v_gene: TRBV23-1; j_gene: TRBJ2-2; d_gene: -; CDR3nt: TGCGCCAGCAGTCAATCGACGCCCCGGGGACGGACCGGGGAGCTGTTTTTT; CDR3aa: CASSQSTPRGRTGELFF
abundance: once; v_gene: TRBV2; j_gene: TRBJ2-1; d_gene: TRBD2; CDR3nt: TGTGCCAGCAGTGAGGGACTAGCGGCACGTGAGCAGTTCTTC; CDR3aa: CASSEGLAAREQFF
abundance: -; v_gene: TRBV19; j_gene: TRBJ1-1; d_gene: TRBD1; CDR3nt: TGTGCCGGTAGTATGGACAGGGGGACTGAAGCTTTCTTT; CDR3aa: CAGSMDRGTEAFF
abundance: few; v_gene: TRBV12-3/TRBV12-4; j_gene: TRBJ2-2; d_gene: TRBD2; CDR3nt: TGTGCCAGCAGACTAGCCGGACTAGATTTTACCGGGGAGCTGTTTTTT; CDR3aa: CASRLAGLDFTGELFF
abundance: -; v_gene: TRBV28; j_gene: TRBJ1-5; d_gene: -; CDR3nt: TGTGCCAGCAACCCCGTCCCGCGTAATCAGCCCCAGCATTTT; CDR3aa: CASNPVPRNQPQHF
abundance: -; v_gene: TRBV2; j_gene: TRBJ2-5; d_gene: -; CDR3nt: TGTGCCAGCAGTGAAATGGGGGAGACCCAGTACTTC; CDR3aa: CASSEMGETQYF
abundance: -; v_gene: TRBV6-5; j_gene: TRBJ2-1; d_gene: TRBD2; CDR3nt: TGTGCCAGCAGTTCTCTGAGCGGGGCGGCTACTATTGAGCAGTTCTTC; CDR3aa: CASSSLSGAATIEQFF
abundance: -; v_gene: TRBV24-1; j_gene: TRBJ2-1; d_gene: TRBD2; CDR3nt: TGTGCCACCAGTGGAACTAGCGGTGATAGGTTCTTC; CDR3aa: CATSGTSGDRFF
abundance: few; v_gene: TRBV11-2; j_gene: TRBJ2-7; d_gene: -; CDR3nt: TGTGCCAGCAGCTCACCATACGGGACGCCGTCTGGATACGAGCAGTACTTC; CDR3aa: CASSSPYGTPSGYEQYF
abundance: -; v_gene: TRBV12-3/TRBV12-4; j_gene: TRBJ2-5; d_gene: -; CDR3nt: TGTGCCAGCAGTCGACAGAACCAAGAGACCCAGTACTTC; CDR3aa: CASSRQNQETQYF
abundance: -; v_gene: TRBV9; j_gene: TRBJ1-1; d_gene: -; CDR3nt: TGTGCCAGCAGCGCCGGACCACAGGGCCCGGGCGGTGAAGCTTTCTTT; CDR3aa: CASSAGPQGPGGEAFF
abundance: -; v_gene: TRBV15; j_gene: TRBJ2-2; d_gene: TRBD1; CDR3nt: TGTGCCACCAGCGGCTCCAGGGGGCAGCCCAACACCGGGGAGCTGTTTTTT; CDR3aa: CATSGSRGQPNTGELFF
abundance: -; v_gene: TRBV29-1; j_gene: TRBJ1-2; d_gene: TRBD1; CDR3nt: TGCAGCGTTGAAAACTGGGACAGGGGGGTTCAAGAGTATGGCTACACCTTC; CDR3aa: CSVENWDRGVQEYGYTF